The rows below give T cell receptor beta chains drawn from one sample of a study of blood T cells in healthy people across ages. TCRdb analysed the 5' RACE reads with MiXCR anew, one entry per CDR3 protein. The data show 1.2 million to 1.5 million distinct CDR3 sequences, approximately 59% seen once. What was sequenced was blood. These receptors all come from a young man in good health. CDR3s include the opening cysteine and the closing phenylalanine or tryptophan. D genes are given only for firm matches. Clone size is not always given. Where it is, it says once, few, many or a class for expanded clones.

.	TRBV7-7	TRBJ2-5	TRBD2	CASSSNPRGGRQETQYF	TGTGCTAGCAGCTCCAACCCCAGGGGCGGGAGGCAAGAGACCCAGTACTTC
.	TRBV12-3/TRBV12-4	TRBJ2-5	.	CASSFGGDQETQYF	TGTGCCAGCAGTTTTGGCGGGGACCAAGAGACCCAGTACTTC
.	TRBV20-1	TRBJ2-2	TRBD2	CSASSGAGGGNTGELFF	TGCAGTGCTAGCTCTGGAGCGGGAGGAGGGAACACCGGGGAGCTGTTTTTT
.	TRBV6-5	TRBJ2-7	.	CASSRRDRSTYEQYF	TGTGCCAGCAGCCGGAGGGACCGGAGCACCTACGAGCAGTACTTC
.	TRBV13	TRBJ1-1	.	CASSPERVAEAFF	TGTGCCAGCAGCCCGGAGAGGGTAGCTGAAGCTTTCTTT
.	TRBV19	TRBJ2-7	TRBD1	CASSSRTGVYEQYF	TGTGCCAGTAGTTCTAGGACAGGGGTCTACGAGCAGTACTTC
.	TRBV25-1	TRBJ1-5	.	CARRQYNQPQHF	TGTGCCAGGAGACAGTACAATCAGCCCCAGCATTTT
.	TRBV30	TRBJ2-7	.	CAWSRPTSYEQYF	TGTGCCTGGAGTCGTCCTACCTCCTACGAGCAGTACTTC
.	TRBV5-5	TRBJ2-2	.	CASSPTPGLTGELFF	TGTGCCAGCAGCCCTACCCCGGGCCTCACCGGGGAGCTGTTTTTT
once	TRBV4-1	TRBJ2-1	TRBD2	CASSQGTSPHNEQFF	TGCGCCAGCAGCCAAGGGACTAGCCCTCACAATGAGCAGTTCTTC
.	TRBV27	TRBJ2-7	TRBD1	CASSLTRGLEQYF	TGTGCCAGCAGCTTAACCAGGGGGCTCGAGCAGTACTTC
.	TRBV15	TRBJ2-1	.	CATSRVAEGYNEQFF	TGTGCCACCAGCAGAGTAGCGGAGGGGTACAATGAGCAGTTCTTC
.	TRBV6-1	TRBJ2-7	TRBD2	CASSDEAGDLYEQYF	TGTGCCAGCAGTGACGAGGCGGGAGACCTCTACGAGCAGTACTTC
few	TRBV9	TRBJ1-3	.	CASSDLGGSGNTIYF	TGTGCCAGCAGCGATCTAGGGGGCTCTGGAAACACCATATATTTT
.	TRBV19	TRBJ2-7	TRBD1	CASSPGTGPSEQYF	TGTGCCAGTAGTCCAGGGACAGGACCCTCCGAGCAGTACTTC
.	TRBV29-1	TRBJ2-7	TRBD1	CSVSGQGWYEQYF	TGCAGCGTTTCGGGACAGGGGTGGTACGAGCAGTACTTC
.	TRBV27	TRBJ2-1	.	CASSLSFAGEQFF	TGTGCCAGCAGTTTAAGCTTCGCTGGTGAGCAGTTCTTC
.	TRBV6-5	TRBJ1-2	TRBD1	CASTALRDRGGYTF	TGTGCCAGCACCGCCCTCCGGGACAGAGGGGGCTACACCTTC
few	TRBV3-1	TRBJ1-2	TRBD1	CASSPGQASYGYTF	TGTGCCAGCAGCCCGGGACAGGCCAGCTATGGCTACACCTTC
.	TRBV6-2/TRBV6-3	TRBJ2-3	TRBD1	CASSYAYPGQFHTDTQYF	TGTGCCAGCAGTTACGCCTACCCGGGACAGTTCCACACAGATACGCAGTATTTT
.	TRBV10-3	TRBJ2-7	.	CATRGLEVEQYF	TGTGCCACAAGGGGGTTGGAAGTGGAGCAGTACTTC
.	TRBV6-2/TRBV6-3	TRBJ2-2	TRBD2	CASNRMGLVGTGELFF	TGTGCCAGCAACCGGATGGGACTAGTGGGCACCGGGGAGCTGTTTTTT
.	TRBV3-1	TRBJ2-5	TRBD2	CASSRSLAGGGETQYF	TGTGCCAGCAGTCGGTCTCTAGCGGGAGGGGGGGAGACCCAGTACTTC
.	TRBV12-3/TRBV12-4	TRBJ2-3	TRBD2	CASSLRGLAGVTDTQYF	TGTGCCAGCAGTTTAAGGGGTTTAGCGGGAGTCACAGATACGCAGTATTTT
.	TRBV3-1	TRBJ2-5	.	CASSERGRNSRQETQYF	TGTGCCAGCAGCGAAAGAGGGCGGAATTCCCGTCAAGAGACCCAGTACTTC
.	TRBV10-3	TRBJ2-1	.	CAISESKESPVEEQFF	TGTGCCATCAGTGAGTCGAAGGAAAGCCCCGTAGAGGAGCAGTTCTTC
few	TRBV24-1	TRBJ2-7	.	CATSDPPRDEQYF	TGTGCCACCAGTGATCCACCAAGGGACGAGCAGTACTTC
.	TRBV4-3	TRBJ1-6	.	CASRHRVDAYNSPLHF	TGCGCCAGCAGGCACAGGGTGGACGCCTATAATTCACCCCTCCACTTT
few	TRBV6-2/TRBV6-3	TRBJ2-1	.	CASRMDGSSYNEQFF	TGTGCCAGCAGGATGGACGGCAGCTCCTACAATGAGCAGTTCTTC
once	TRBV20-1	TRBJ1-2	TRBD1	CSASRGEYGYTF	TGCAGTGCTAGCAGGGGGGAATATGGCTACACCTTC
.	TRBV6-1	TRBJ1-2	.	CASSATVGRDYGYTF	TGTGCCAGCAGTGCGACGGTCGGTCGGGACTATGGCTACACCTTC
.	TRBV27	TRBJ1-2	.	CASSLTVNNYGYTF	TGTGCCAGCAGTTTAACAGTGAACAACTATGGCTACACCTTC
few	TRBV15	TRBJ2-5	.	CATSRGNREETQYF	TGTGCCACCAGCAGAGGGAACAGGGAAGAGACCCAGTACTTC
.	TRBV25-1	TRBJ2-3	TRBD2	CASIPRAGGDTQYF	TGTGCCAGCATCCCGAGAGCGGGAGGAGATACGCAGTATTTT
few	TRBV7-2	TRBJ1-1	.	CASSLAGGLAFF	TGTGCCAGCAGCTTAGCCGGGGGGTTAGCTTTCTTT
.	TRBV7-2	TRBJ2-5	.	CASSLVADYGEQYF	TGTGCCAGCAGCTTAGTGGCGGATTACGGGGAGCAGTACTTC
few	TRBV4-1	TRBJ2-2	.	CASSQGPPWAGKSVDTGELFF	TGCGCCAGCAGCCAGGGACCGCCGTGGGCGGGGAAGAGCGTGGACACCGGGGAGCTGTTTTTT
few	TRBV27	TRBJ1-2	TRBD1	CASSRGQGIYGYTF	TGTGCCAGCAGTAGAGGACAGGGTATCTATGGCTACACCTTC
few	TRBV18	TRBJ1-6	.	CASSLQQGDVDSPLHF	TGTGCCAGCTCACTCCAACAGGGAGATGTTGATTCACCCCTCCACTTT
.	TRBV5-1	TRBJ2-7	.	CASIFWVGSYEQYF	TGCGCCAGCATCTTCTGGGTCGGCTCCTACGAGCAGTACTTC
.	TRBV19	TRBJ2-7	.	CASSIAAGYEQYF	TGTGCCAGTAGTATAGCGGCAGGCTACGAGCAGTACTTC
.	TRBV10-2	TRBJ1-5	.	CASSDPVGVSNQPQHF	TGCGCCAGCAGTGACCCCGTGGGGGTTAGCAATCAGCCCCAGCATTTT
once	TRBV5-4	TRBJ2-3	.	CASSEVSDTQYF	TGTGCCAGCAGCGAAGTGTCAGATACGCAGTATTTT
.	TRBV7-9	TRBJ2-3	.	CASSSTGRTDTQYF	TGTGCCAGCAGCTCAACAGGGAGGACAGATACGCAGTATTTT
once	TRBV4-1	TRBJ2-1	TRBD2	CASRQSLTSGRFHEQFF	TGCGCCAGCAGACAAAGCCTGACTAGCGGGAGATTCCATGAGCAGTTCTTC
once	TRBV2	TRBJ2-7	TRBD2	CASSEASGRYEQYF	TGTGCCAGCAGTGAGGCTAGCGGGAGATACGAGCAGTACTTC
few	TRBV20-1	TRBJ2-7	.	CSAPTVSSYEQYF	TGCAGTGCCCCGACAGTGAGCTCCTACGAGCAGTACTTC
many	TRBV4-3	TRBJ2-6	.	CASSQESSSSGANVLTF	TGCGCCAGCAGCCAAGAATCCTCATCCTCTGGGGCCAACGTCCTGACTTTC
.	TRBV19	TRBJ2-3	.	CASSMRREFSTDTQYF	TGTGCCAGTAGTATGAGGAGGGAGTTCTCCACAGATACGCAGTATTTT
.	TRBV7-2	TRBJ2-7	TRBD2	CASSLARTSGEQYF	TGTGCCAGCAGCTTAGCGAGGACTAGCGGCGAGCAGTACTTC
.	TRBV15	TRBJ2-3	.	CATSGRSQGRVSTDTQYF	TGTGCCACCAGCGGACGTTCCCAGGGGCGCGTCTCCACAGATACGCAGTATTTT
.	TRBV27	TRBJ2-7	.	CASMTGAGRYEQYF	TGTGCCAGCATGACGGGTGCAGGGCGGTACGAGCAGTACTTC
once	TRBV12-3/TRBV12-4	TRBJ2-5	.	CASSPTRVGETQYF	TGTGCCAGCAGTCCGACGAGGGTTGGGGAGACCCAGTACTTC
.	TRBV5-1	TRBJ1-6	.	CASSSTNNSPLHF	TGCGCCAGCAGCTCCACAAATAATTCACCCCTCCACTTT